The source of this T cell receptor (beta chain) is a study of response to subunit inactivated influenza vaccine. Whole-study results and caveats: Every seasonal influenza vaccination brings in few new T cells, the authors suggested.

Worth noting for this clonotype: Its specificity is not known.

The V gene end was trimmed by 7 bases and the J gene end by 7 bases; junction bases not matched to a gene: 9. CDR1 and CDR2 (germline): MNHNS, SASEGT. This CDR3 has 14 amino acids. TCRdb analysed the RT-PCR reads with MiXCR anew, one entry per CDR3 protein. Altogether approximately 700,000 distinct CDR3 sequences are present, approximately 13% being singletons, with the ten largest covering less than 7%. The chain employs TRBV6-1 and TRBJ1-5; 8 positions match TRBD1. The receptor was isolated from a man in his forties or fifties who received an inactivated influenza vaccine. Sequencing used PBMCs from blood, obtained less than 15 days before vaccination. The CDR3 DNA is TGTGCCAGCATCAACGGACAGGGTCGGCAGCCCCAGCATTTT. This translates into CASINGQGRQPQHF.